The rows below give T cell receptor beta chains drawn from one sample of a study of early T cells in non-severe SARS-CoV-2 infection. TCRdb processed the 5' RACE reads anew with MiXCR; each CDR3 protein has one entry. The sample contains under 70,000 distinct CDR3 sequences, approximately 10% of which appear only once. The sample consisted of whole blood. The receptors were sampled from an adult who was a healthcare worker with PCR-confirmed SARS-CoV-2 infection or an uninfected control (not recorded which). Both conserved end residues are part of each CDR3. Fields, in order: V gene, clone size, CDR3 length, CDR3 protein. Clone sizes are given selectively: once, few, many, or a class where the clone is expanded.

TRBV11-2 - 14 CASSLDRPPSEQYF
TRBV6-5 - 13 CASSYSPGGLLTF
TRBV30 many 13 CASTSSYNSPLHF
TRBV7-9 many 14 CASSLVTGTGELFF
TRBV7-2 many 16 CASSLDGTGSYNEQFF
TRBV18 few 18 CASSLNAGTALSWETQYF
TRBV27 - 14 CASSLSRDSYEQYF
TRBV6-2/TRBV6-3 many 16 CASSHGTQGWYNEQFF
TRBV2 many 13 CASSGREDDGYTF
TRBV12-3/TRBV12-4 few 16 CASSLAGTGGRNEQYF
TRBV9 - 15 CASSVGEGPRNEQFF
TRBV6-5 many 13 CASSYGALGTQYF
TRBV20-1 many 12 CSATTGNTEAFF
TRBV10-3 many 16 CAISERPGTGGYEQYF
TRBV30 - 13 CAWSLKGTTEAFF
TRBV28 - 15 CASSLAGGSSYEQYF
TRBV28 few 13 CASSPSDPREQYF
TRBV19 few 13 CASSPPQRGEQFF
TRBV7-9 many 16 CASSAGLAASTDTQYF
TRBV28 - 13 CASTSHGDYEQYF
TRBV19 - 12 CASKPYTGELFF
TRBV7-2 - 16 CASSPRGSLAKNIQYF
TRBV29-1 many 11 CSGGLGGEQYF
TRBV29-1 once 19 CSVEGLAGGPSPHTDTQYF
TRBV4-2 many 15 CASSRLTSGGYEQYF
TRBV9 many 15 CASSSRTSGANEQFF
TRBV7-2 many 18 CASSSYPGLAEHYNEQFF
TRBV29-1 many 14 CSVVGLGFYTEAFF
TRBV6-5 many 16 CASSYGSPAVRTEAFF
TRBV12-3/TRBV12-4 many 12 CASSSDRAEAFF
TRBV11-1 many 14 CASSLMDRSDTQYF
TRBV30 few 14 CAWSRGVNTGELFF
TRBV7-9 many 21 CASSFAPFTSGSRSSYNEQFF
TRBV4-2 few 15 CASSQGGRAQETQYF
TRBV19 many 16 CASRTVAGGYTGELFF
TRBV21-1 few 10 CASSTDLQYF
TRBV6-1 many 15 CASSIGTSVLTEAFF
TRBV11-2 many 11 CASSFEVEQFF
TRBV12-3/TRBV12-4 many 12 CASSFLGTASFF
TRBV5-1 many 14 CASSSLQAEETQYF
TRBV30 many 13 CAWGGTGTYEQYF
TRBV7-2 few 15 CASSSGTGLDTEAFF
TRBV29-1 few 15 CSAPGQGLRNTEAFF
TRBV29-1 - 12 CSVDGQTTEAFF
TRBV27 many 10 CARLFDEQYF
TRBV7-8 few 13 CASRPDSSGGFAF
TRBV12-3/TRBV12-4 few 11 CASSLGGEQYF
TRBV2 many 14 CASVDREHTGELFF
TRBV5-1 many 15 CASSLQGSGANVLTF
TRBV5-1 many 13 CASSLNSYNEQFF
TRBV5-1 few 12 CASKQGTDTQYF
TRBV6-2/TRBV6-3 many 18 CASSPTVYRDLRNTEAFF
TRBV20-1 - 12 CSARDLTLGAFF
TRBV29-1 few 11 CSVEAGAEAFF